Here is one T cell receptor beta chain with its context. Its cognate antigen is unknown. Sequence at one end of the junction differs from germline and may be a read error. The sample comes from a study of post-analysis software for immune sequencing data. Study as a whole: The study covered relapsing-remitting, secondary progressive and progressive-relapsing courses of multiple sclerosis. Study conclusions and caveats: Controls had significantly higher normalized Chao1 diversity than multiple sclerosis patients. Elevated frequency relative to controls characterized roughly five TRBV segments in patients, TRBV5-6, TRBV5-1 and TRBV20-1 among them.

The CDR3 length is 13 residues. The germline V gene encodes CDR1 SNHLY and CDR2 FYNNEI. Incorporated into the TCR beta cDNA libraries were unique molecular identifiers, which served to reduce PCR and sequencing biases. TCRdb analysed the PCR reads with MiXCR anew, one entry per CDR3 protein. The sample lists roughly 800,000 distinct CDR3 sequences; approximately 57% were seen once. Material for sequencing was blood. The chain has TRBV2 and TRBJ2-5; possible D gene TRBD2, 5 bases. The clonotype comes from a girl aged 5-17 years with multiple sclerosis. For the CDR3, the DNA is TGTGCTAGCAGTAAGAGCCCCTTCGGGGAGCAGTACTTC. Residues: CASSKSPFGEQYF.